This T cell receptor (beta chain) was sequenced for a study of technical replicates of blood from several donors. In germline, CDR1 is SGHDT, CDR2 YYEEEE. V lost 4 bases and J lost 0; bases outside the gene matches: 3. The CDR3 length is 17 residues. Assay used: immunoSEQ multiplex PCR; TCRdb lists only in-frame clones, some missing. The data hold roughly 80,000 clones, with 85% to 95% observed a single time. This clone appeared a single time. The source of this sequence is a human donor in good health. The sample consisted of T cells isolated from PBMCs. The rearrangement links TRBV5-6 to TRBJ1-6, with 11 bases matching TRBD1. The CDR3 sequence: CASSPGTGGSYNSPLHF. CDR3 DNA sequence: TGTGCCAGCAGCCCCGGGACAGGGGGCTCCTATAATTCACCCCTCCACTTT.